Below, one TCR beta chain is given with its context. The data originate from a study of blood T cell repertoires in COVID-19. Study in general: T cells, B-cell-depleted T cells, or PBMCs provided the cDNA or gDNA that served as material.

While infection was still active, Seattle patients were enrolled and then followed longitudinally. Original methodology: For nucleated cells, counts were estimated from reference gene primer amplification. The data were produced by immunoSEQ multiplex PCR, yet TCRdb's version contains in-frame clones alone and is incomplete. For V, J and clone size, that table is used; D and trimming come from the DNA. The sample yields hundreds of thousands of clones, more than 85% seen once. Per the germline V gene, CDR1 is LGHDT and CDR2 is YNNKEL (reference sequence). The V gene end was trimmed by 5 bases and the J gene end by 1 base; junction bases not matched to a gene: 5. The CDR3 extends over 15 amino acids.

V is TRBV3-1 (or the pseudogene TRBV3-2) and J is TRBJ2-7; 10 nucleotides line up with TRBD2. The sample consisted of peripheral blood. The receptor was isolated from a man between 60 and 70 years old with COVID-19, enrolled during active disease. Here the CDR3 DNA reads TGTGCCAGCAGCGAGGGACTAGCGACATCCTACGAGCAGTACTTC. Protein product: CASSEGLATSYEQYF.